This passage covers 17 T cell receptor beta chains from one sample sequenced in a study of CD8 T cells in ankylosing spondylitis. TCRdb called the 5' RACE reads again in MiXCR, with one record for every CDR3 protein. The sample yields approximately 350,000 distinct CDR3 sequences, 20% seen once. The sequenced sample consisted of blood, either unsorted or a sorted T cell fraction (not recorded which). These receptors were taken from a male donor with ankylosing spondylitis or in good health (not recorded which).

In this sample, this clonotype turned up a few times. J is TRBJ2-3 and V is TRBV11-2, with TRBD2 matching 8 bases. Germline V gene sequence: CDR1 SGHAT, CDR2 FQNNGV. V was clipped by 4 bases and J by 1 base; unmatched bases: 7. This CDR3 has 16 residues. CDR3 protein: CASSSPWRGGTDTQYF. CDR3 sequence (DNA): TGTGCCAGCAGCTCCCCCTGGCGGGGGGGCACAGATACGCAGTATTTT.

This clonotype was counted only a few times. This chain links TRBV20-1 with TRBJ2-7, with D possibly being TRBD2 (6 bases). Germline lookup yields CDR1 DFQATT and CDR2 SNEGSKA (reference sequence). This CDR3 is 16 amino acids long. Trimming pared 2 bases from V and 2 bases from J, leaving 19 bases between. The CDR3 DNA reads TGCAGTGCTAGAAATCGGGACTCCTACAATCCCTACGAGCAGTACTTC. Amino acid sequence: CSARNRDSYNPYEQYF.

The chain is built from TRBV20-1 and TRBJ2-1; D is unresolved. Germline V lookup: CDR1 DFQATT, CDR2 SNEGSKA (reference sequence). The CDR3 runs to 14 residues. The V and J ends lost 1 base and 5 bases respectively, with 12 bases between them. The CDR3 nucleotides read TGCAGTGCTAGAGTCGCGAATATTCACAATGAGCAGTTCTTC. Its protein is CSARVANIHNEQFF.

This clonotype turned up a few times. The chain has TRBV7-9 and TRBJ2-1; no reliable D call. The CDR3 sequence is 13 residues long. Germline V gene data show CDR1 as SEHNR and CDR2 as FQNEAQ (reference sequence). V was clipped by 3 bases and J by 12 bases, with 15 bases between them. DNA of the CDR3: TGTGCCAGCAGCTTGTCTACCGTATCGGTGCAGTTCTTC. Protein product: CASSLSTVSVQFF.

The chain carries TRBV3-1 and TRBJ1-2; no reliable D call. Per the germline V gene, CDR1 is LGHDT and CDR2 is YNNKEL (reference sequence). Deletions cut 1 base from V and 7 bases from J, with 10 bases between. The CDR3 is made up of 13 amino acids. The CDR3 bases are TGTGCCAGCAGCCAAGTAGGGTTTGGTGGCTACACCTTC. As protein: CASSQVGFGGYTF.

The chain combines TRBV27 with TRBJ2-2; D remains ambiguous. This CDR3 has 16 residues. Deletions cut 6 bases from V and 6 bases from J, with 20 bases between. Germline CDR1 reads MNHEY; CDR2 reads SMNVEV (reference sequence). The CDR3 DNA reads as TGTGCCAGCAGACATTTCGGGCCCTCTATGGCCGGGGAGCTGTTTTTT. Its translation is CASRHFGPSMAGELFF.

This clonotype was detected only a few times. The chain employs TRBV18 and TRBJ1-4; 8 positions agree with TRBD1. The CDR3 covers 15 residues. The V and J ends lost 6 bases and 7 bases, in that order; junction bases with no gene match: 10. Germline V gene lookup returns CDR1 KGHSH and CDR2 LQKENI. This chain's CDR3 is CASSSGTGRGEKLFF. CDR3 sequence (DNA): TGTGCCAGCTCGTCTGGGACAGGACGAGGTGAAAAACTGTTTTTT.

This clonotype was recorded a few times. This chain uses TRBV28 with TRBJ1-2; 8 bases fit TRBD1. The CDR3 is 13 amino acids. Per the germline V gene, CDR1 is MDHEN and CDR2 is SYDVKM. Unmatched junction bases numbered 7, after V lost 7 bases and J lost 6 bases. The CDR3 reads CASTTTGGDGYTF. The CDR3 bases are TGTGCCAGCACCACAACAGGGGGTGATGGCTACACCTTC.

The gene calls are TRBV4-1 and TRBJ2-5; tentatively, D is TRBD1 (5 bases). The CDR3 extends over 14 amino acids. Trimming left V 0 bases short and J 9 bases short, with 14 bases between. The V gene's germline CDR1 is MGHRA and CDR2 YSYEKL. CDR3 protein: CASSQEGANRAQYF. The CDR3 DNA sequence: TGCGCCAGCAGCCAAGAAGGGGCCAATCGGGCCCAGTACTTC.

This clonotype came up a few times. The chain employs TRBV2 and TRBJ2-7; D is unresolved. Deletions cut 7 bases from V and 3 bases from J, with 10 bases between. The CDR3 is 12 amino acids. The germline V gene encodes CDR1 SNHLY and CDR2 FYNNEI. The CDR3 bases are TGTGCCAGCAAGCCCTCCGGCTACGAGCAGTACTTC. Protein product: CASKPSGYEQYF.

This chain connects TRBV29-1 to TRBJ2-3, with a possible D match to TRBD2 (7 bases). The CDR3 loop spans 14 amino acids. Looked up from germline, CDR1 is SQVTM and CDR2 is ANQGSEA. With 1 base removed from V and 7 bases from J, the gap between germline ends came to 15 bases. In DNA, the CDR3 is TGCAGCGTTGAAGGAACTGGGGGGGCGAATACGCAGTATTTT. It encodes CSVEGTGGANTQYF.

This clonotype has more than one count but fewer than ten. V and J are TRBV11-2 and TRBJ2-5; maybe TRBD2 (5 bases). This CDR3 comprises 14 residues. V was pared by 0 bases and J by 3 bases, with 8 bases between. Germline CDR1 is SGHAT and CDR2 is FQNNGV. This chain's CDR3 is CASSLDWGEETQYF. For the CDR3, the DNA is TGTGCCAGCAGCTTAGATTGGGGAGAAGAGACCCAGTACTTC.

This clonotype was counted between two and nine times. V gene TRBV28 combines with J gene TRBJ2-5; the D is unclear. V lost 3 bases and J 0 bases, leaving 5 bases between the germline ends. The CDR3 is made up of 13 amino acids. Germline V gene data show CDR1 as MDHEN and CDR2 as SYDVKM. The CDR3 loop is CASSLNNQETQYF. CDR3 sequence (DNA): TGTGCCAGCAGTTTGAACAACCAAGAGACCCAGTACTTC. The variable domain in full, completed from reference TRBV28 and TRBJ2-5, reads DVKVTQSSRYLVKRTGEKVFLECVQDMDHENMFWYRQDPGLGLRLIYFSYDVKMKEKGDIPEGYSVSREKKERFSLILESASTNQTSMYLCASSLNNQETQYFGPGTRLLVL.

The chain is built from TRBV4-1 and TRBJ2-2, with D perhaps TRBD1 (5 bases). The V end lost 1 base, the J end lost 3 bases, and 18 bases lay between the germline ends. CDR1 MGHRA and CDR2 YSYEKL come from the germline V gene. The CDR3 totals 18 residues. The CDR3 here is CASSQVARASSYTGELFF. DNA for the CDR3: TGCGCCAGCAGCCAAGTCGCCAGGGCCTCGTCGTACACCGGGGAGCTGTTTTTT.

CDR3 nucleotide sequence: TGTGCCATCAGTGATACTTCAGGGGATCCCTCCTACGAGCAGTACTTC. Its translation is CAISDTSGDPSYEQYF. The chain employs TRBV10-3 and TRBJ2-7, with a possible D match to TRBD1 (6 bases). CDR1 is ENHRY and CDR2 is SYGVKD in the germline V gene. This CDR3 contains 16 residues. Trimming removed 3 bases at V and 0 bases at J, with 15 bases between.

The V and J genes are TRBV3-1 and TRBJ2-2, with 9 bases aligning to TRBD1. The CDR3 consists of 15 residues. CDR1 is LGHDT and CDR2 is YNNKEL in the germline V gene (reference sequence). J gave up 5 bases and V 5 bases, and 6 bases lay outside the gene matches. CDR3 sequence (DNA): TGTGCCAGCAGCACAGGGGGCGCGGAGACCGGGGAGCTGTTTTTT. The encoded protein is CASSTGGAETGELFF.

This clonotype is a singleton in its sample. This chain connects TRBV7-9 to TRBJ2-7; D ambiguous. This CDR3 spans 14 amino acids. V shed 1 base and J shed 2 bases, with 9 bases lying between them. Germline CDR1 SEHNR, CDR2 FQNEAQ (reference sequence). DNA for the CDR3: TGTGCCAGCAGCTTAGAGCGCAGCACCTACGAGCAGTACTTC. It specifies CASSLERSTYEQYF.